This paragraph reports one TCR beta chain. This specimen belongs to a study of cytomegalovirus exposure and HLA in healthy donors. PCR employed 60 Vbeta and 13 Jbeta primers. Profiling relied on immunoSEQ multiplex PCR, and the TCRdb table lists in-frame clones only, not all of them. The sample shows approximately 100,000 clones, around 80% of them seen only once. Germline trimming cut 2 bases from V and 4 bases from J; bases unmatched to any gene: 1. CDR1 GTSNPN and CDR2 SVGIG come from the germline V gene (reference sequence). The CDR3 is 13 amino acids. The receptor was derived from a woman aged 18-30 years in good health and CMV-seropositive. This rearrangement joins TRBV30 to TRBJ1-5, with 8 bases fitting TRBD1. Sequences were obtained from PBMCs. CDR3 in amino acids: CAWSRQGNQPQHF. The CDR3 coding sequence is TGTGCCTGGAGTCGACAGGGGAATCAGCCCCAGCATTTT.